This note documents a single T cell receptor (beta chain) sequence. Which antigen it targets is not known. No much larger clone is present one base from it, and per-base qualities are unavailable. No patient had received any treatment before thyroid surgery. The study retrospectively analysed patient clinical samples collected from the early 2010s to the late 2010s using T-cell receptor beta sequencing. This record comes from a study of metastatic and nonmetastatic thyroid tumors (TCRdb year 2020). Study-wide context: The researchers compared repertoires between peripheral blood samples and tumor or nodule tissue samples from patients with malignant or benign thyroid disease. Overall study outcomes, separate from this receptor: In both blood and tumor samples, malignant tumors were reported to have significantly higher TCR beta diversity than benign nodules.

V loses 4 bases at its end and J loses 3 bases; junction bases beyond the gene matches: 7. Taken from cysteine to phenylalanine, the CDR3 has 15 residues. The sequence is cut down to CDR3 DNA, 45 bases in frame from base 1. The germline V gene yields MGHRA for CDR1 and YSYEKL for CDR2. Library preparation used PCR. The instrument was an Illumina HiSeq 4000. High-throughput sequencing was used to profile the TCR beta-chain CDR3 region of each patient. The published analysis was carried out like this. Drawing on CDR3 differences between clinicopathological groups, the researchers built a classifier meant to tell apart patients with distant-metastatic papillary thyroid cancer. The Shannon index was used to measure repertoire diversity, and the Morisita-Horn index was used to measure how similar tumor and blood repertoires were. TCRdb itself trimmed the public reads at Q25 with fastp, ran MiXCR and retained productive beta chains. The V and J calls and clone size are TCRdb's, not the authors'. This sample holds about 15,000 clones; about 29% were observed only once. Roughly 13% of the sample comes from the top ten.

The V and J genes are TRBV4-1 and TRBJ2-7; 9 central bases correspond to TRBD1. The sequence was collected from a male donor with papillary thyroid cancer or a benign thyroid nodule (not recorded which). Some clones in this sample may be carry-over from other donors' samples. What was sequenced was tumor tissue. At the DNA level, the sequence is TGCGCCAGCAGCCCGGGGACAGGGCTCTTCTACGAGCAGTACTTC. It codes for CASSPGTGLFYEQYF.